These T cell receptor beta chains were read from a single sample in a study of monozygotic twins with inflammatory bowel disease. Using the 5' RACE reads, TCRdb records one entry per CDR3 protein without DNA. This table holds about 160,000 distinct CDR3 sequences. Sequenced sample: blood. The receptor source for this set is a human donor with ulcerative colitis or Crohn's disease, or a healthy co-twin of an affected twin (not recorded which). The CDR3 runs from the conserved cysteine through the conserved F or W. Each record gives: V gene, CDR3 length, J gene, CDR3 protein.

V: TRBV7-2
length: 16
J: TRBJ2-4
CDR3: CASSATSGRARDIQYF

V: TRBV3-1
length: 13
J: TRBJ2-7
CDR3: CASSRTGGYEQYF

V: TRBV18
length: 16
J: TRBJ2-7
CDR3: CASSPLGQGTTREQYF

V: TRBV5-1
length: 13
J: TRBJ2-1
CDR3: CASSLAEGNEQFF

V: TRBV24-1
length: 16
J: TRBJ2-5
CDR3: CATSELGGLEQETQYF

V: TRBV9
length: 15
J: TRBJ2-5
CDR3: CASSVGAGSGETQYF

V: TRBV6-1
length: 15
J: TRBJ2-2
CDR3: CACSWTSGSTGELFF

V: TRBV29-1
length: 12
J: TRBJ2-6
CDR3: CSVWSGANVLTF

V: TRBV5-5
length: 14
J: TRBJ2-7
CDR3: CASSSRTGHYEQYF

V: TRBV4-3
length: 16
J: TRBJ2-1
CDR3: CASSQGRDPRANEQFF

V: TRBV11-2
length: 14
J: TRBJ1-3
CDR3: CASSLPGAGNTIYF

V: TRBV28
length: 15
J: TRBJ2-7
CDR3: CASSFRDGSSYEQYF

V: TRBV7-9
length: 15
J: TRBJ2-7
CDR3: CASSLVQGSSYEQYF

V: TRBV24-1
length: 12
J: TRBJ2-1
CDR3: CATSDRVGEQFF

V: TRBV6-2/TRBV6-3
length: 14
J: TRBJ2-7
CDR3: CASKGGTSVKEQYF

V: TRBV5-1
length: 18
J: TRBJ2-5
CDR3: CASSLVPGQGGYQETQYF

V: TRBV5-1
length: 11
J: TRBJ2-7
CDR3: CASSFEHEQYF

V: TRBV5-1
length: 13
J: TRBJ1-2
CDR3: CASSPGQGDGYTF

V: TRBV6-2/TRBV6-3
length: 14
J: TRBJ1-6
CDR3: CASSRGQGNSPLHF

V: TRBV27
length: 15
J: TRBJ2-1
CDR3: CASSFRDRVADEQFF

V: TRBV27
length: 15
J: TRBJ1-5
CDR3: CASRVRQNSNQPQHF

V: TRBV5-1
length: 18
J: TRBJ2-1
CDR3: CASSPIRGSRSSYNEQFF

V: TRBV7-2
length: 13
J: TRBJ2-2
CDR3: CASSPPFAGELFF